The clone carrying this TCR beta chain was recorded at least ten times. Its antigen is not known. Uncontrolled infections, other autoimmune diseases, pregnancy or lactation barred patients from enrollment. The source of the PBMCs was 9.5 to 10 ml of fresh peripheral blood. With 1 base removed from V and 0 bases from J, the gap between germline ends came to 7 bases. The CDR3 sequence is 16 residues long. The data were obtained in a study of Graves' ophthalmopathy and Graves' hyperthyroidism. General study points: The study's model predicted ophthalmopathy progression at approximately 70% sensitivity and almost 75% specificity. The blood repertoire also included most expanded thyroid clonotypes above 0.001 frequency.

The TCR beta CDR3 regions underwent amplification from RNA transcripts. RT-PCR in the first round used HTBI primers; a second-round multiplex PCR followed. TCRdb processed the multiplex PCR reads anew with MiXCR; each CDR3 protein has one entry. The sample records 200,000 to 250,000 distinct CDR3 sequences, roughly a fifth being singletons. Sequencing input: peripheral blood. V usage is TRBV12-3 or TRBV12-4 and J usage is TRBJ2-6; D not resolved. The receptor's source is a woman in her fifties or sixties with Graves' ophthalmopathy. CDR3 DNA: TGTGCCAGCAGTTTAGGTGGCAGCTCTGGGGCCAACGTCCTGACTTTC. This sequence encodes CASSLGGSSGANVLTF.